Listed below are T cell receptor beta chains from one sample, sequenced in a study of shared T cell receptors in the human thymus. Clones were read by immunoSEQ multiplex PCR, and TCRdb kept only the in-frame ones, dropping some. The sample includes hundreds of thousands of clones, around 87% of them seen just once. A further study also used this sample, focusing on human thymus T cells.

The sequenced sample was thymocytes. The receptors stem from a boy younger than two with a congenital heart defect. CDR3s include the opening cysteine and the closing phenylalanine or tryptophan. A D gene is named only where the DNA matches it firmly. A row's size may be missing; if present it is once, few, many or a size class.

j_call clone_size v_call d_call cdr3_nt cdr3_aa
TRBJ2-1 . TRBV6-1 TRBD2 TGTGCCAGCTGGGAGCGGGGGGGCGGTTATGAGCAGTTCTTC CASWERGGGYEQFF
TRBJ2-1 . TRBV7-9 TRBD2 TGTGCCAGCAGCTTAAGCGGGAGCAACTCCTACAATGAGCAGTTCTTC CASSLSGSNSYNEQFF
TRBJ1-5 few TRBV19 . TGTGCCAGTAGTACCCCTGACAGAATCAATCAGCCCCAGCATTTT CASSTPDRINQPQHF
TRBJ2-7 . TRBV5-1 . TGCGCCAGCAGCTTTTCCGGCGGGAACTACGAGCAGTACTTC CASSFSGGNYEQYF
TRBJ2-5 . TRBV5-4 . TGTGCCAGCACCCTAGGCCCCGGACAGGGAGGGGAGACCCAGTACTTC CASTLGPGQGGETQYF
TRBJ2-7 . TRBV28 . TGTGCCAGCAGTTTATGGGCAGGATCACGCTACGAGCAGTACTTC CASSLWAGSRYEQYF
TRBJ2-7 . TRBV7-9 TRBD2 TGTGCCAGCAGCTTAGGCGAACTAGCGACCTACGAGCAGTACTTC CASSLGELATYEQYF
TRBJ2-7 . TRBV27 . TGTGCCAGCAGTTCAGTAGCGTACTCCTACGAGCAGTACTTC CASSSVAYSYEQYF
TRBJ2-1 few TRBV4-3 TRBD2 TGCGCCAGCAGCCAAGGCCGCTTCGGGAGGGTCCTATCCTACAATGAGCAGTTCTTC CASSQGRFGRVLSYNEQFF
TRBJ2-4 . TRBV18 . TGTGCCAGCTCACCAAGCAGGGACAAAATAGCCAAAAACATTCAGTACTTC CASSPSRDKIAKNIQYF
TRBJ1-5 once TRBV20-1 . TGCAGTGCCGGGGACAATCAGCCCCAGCATTTT CSAGDNQPQHF
TRBJ1-1 few TRBV28 . TGTGCCAGCAGTTCGGCGGAGATTAAAGCTTTCTTT CASSSAEIKAFF
TRBJ2-7 . TRBV11-2 TRBD1 TGTGCCAGCAGCTTAGAAGCCGGGACAGAGAGCTCCTACGAGCAGTACTTC CASSLEAGTESSYEQYF
TRBJ2-7 . TRBV25-1 TRBD2 TGTGCCAGCAGTCCCCAGAGAGGGAAGGGAGGGGACTACGAGCAGTACTTC CASSPQRGKGGDYEQYF
TRBJ2-3 . TRBV6-1 . TGTGCCAGCAGTGAACCCCACACAGATACGCAGTATTTT CASSEPHTDTQYF
TRBJ2-1 . TRBV10-2 TRBD2 TGCGCCAGCAGTGACGGACTAGCGGCCAACAATGAGCAGTTCTTC CASSDGLAANNEQFF
TRBJ1-6 . TRBV28 . TGTGCCAGCAGTTTAATCAGGGATTGGCGGAATTCACCCCTCCACTTT CASSLIRDWRNSPLHF
TRBJ2-3 . TRBV4-3 TRBD2 TGCGCCAGCAGCCAAGGCCCTGAGGAGCGGGGGGGCCTTTGCACAGATACGCAGTATTTT CASSQGPEERGGLCTDTQYF
TRBJ2-2 . TRBV19 TRBD2 TGTGCCAGTAGTGCTTACGAGGCGGGGGGGAACACCGGGGAGCTGTTTTTT CASSAYEAGGNTGELFF
TRBJ2-7 . TRBV30 . TGTGCCTGGAGTTCCGACAGGTCCTACGAGCAGTACTTC CAWSSDRSYEQYF
TRBJ1-4 . TRBV9 . TGTGCCAGCAGCCCCCTATGGAGTAATGAAAAACTGTTTTTT CASSPLWSNEKLFF
TRBJ2-5 once TRBV19 TRBD1 TGTGCCAGTAGTATGCAAAGGGGGCGGGTATCTGATCAAGAGACCCAGTACTTC CASSMQRGRVSDQETQYF
TRBJ2-7 . TRBV29-1 TRBD1 TGCAGCGTTGAAGCCAAAACGGACAGGTCCTACGAGCAGTACTTC CSVEAKTDRSYEQYF
TRBJ1-1 . TRBV2 . TGTGCCATCCTACAGGGTGGGGGCACTGAAGCTTTCTTT CAILQGGGTEAFF
TRBJ2-5 . TRBV10-2 TRBD2 TGCGCCAGCAGTACGACTAGCTGGTCGACCCAGTACTTC CASSTTSWSTQYF
TRBJ2-7 . TRBV14 TRBD2 TGTGCCAGCAGCCAGACCCGACGGGGGGGGTACGAGCAGTACTTC CASSQTRRGGYEQYF
TRBJ1-2 . TRBV5-1 . TGCGCCAGCAGCTTGGATAAACAGCAAACTTCCCCGCCCCCGGTCGGGGATGGCTACACCTTC CASSLDKQQTSPPPVGDGYTF
TRBJ1-1 . TRBV28 . TGTGCCAAAGAGAGAGCCCGTGAAGCTTTCTTT CAKERAREAFF
TRBJ1-1 . TRBV19 TRBD1 TGTGCCAGTAGTATCAGTGGGACAGGGACGAAAAACACTGAAGCTTTCTTT CASSISGTGTKNTEAFF
TRBJ2-1 . TRBV21-1 . TGTGCCAGCAGTGCCGACAGGGAGCAGTTCTTC CASSADREQFF
TRBJ2-1 . TRBV29-1 TRBD1 TGCAGCTGGGACAGGATCCCAAAAGGCAATGAGCAGTTCTTC CSWDRIPKGNEQFF
TRBJ1-5 . TRBV10-1 . TGCGCCAGCAGTGAGCAGGCAAAAAGCAATCAGCCCCAGCATTTT CASSEQAKSNQPQHF
TRBJ1-1 . TRBV19 . TGTGCCAGTAGATTTGGGGCGTCCATGAACACTGAAGCTTTCTTT CASRFGASMNTEAFF
TRBJ2-4 . TRBV7-6 . TGTGCCAGCGCGGGGTTTGACAAAAACATTCAGTACTTC CASAGFDKNIQYF
TRBJ1-2 . TRBV5-1 . TGCGCCAGCAGCTTGGGTAGCTATGGCTACACCTTC CASSLGSYGYTF
TRBJ1-1 . TRBV28 . TGTGCCAGCAGTTTATTACCAGGAAGAATTGAAGCTTTCTTT CASSLLPGRIEAFF
TRBJ2-7 . TRBV5-1 TRBD2 TGCGCCAGCAGCCTAGCGGTAAGCTCCTACGAGCAGTACTTC CASSLAVSSYEQYF
TRBJ2-7 . TRBV18 . TGTGCCAGCTCACCGGACAGTCTTTACGAGCAGTACTTC CASSPDSLYEQYF